Sequencing of this T cell receptor beta chain was carried out in a study of shared clonotypes between healthy human individuals (dated by TCRdb to 2018 to 2021). Study-level background: A couple of women and three men aged 18 to 49 years were included in the cohort. For each donor, three plates each were used for CD4 naive and CD4 memory, two plates were used for CD8 naive, and one plate was used for CD8 memory. Blood TCR repertoires of five healthy adults were deeply sequenced to estimate repertoire size and the extent of clonotype sharing between individuals. To increase sequencing depth and limit assay-specific biases, different laboratories used diverse techniques to prepare libraries and sequence TCR repertoires. Per donor, leukapheresis produced somewhere between about 0.94 and 9.5 billion PBMCs.

Trimming at the junction amounts to 4 bases on V and 6 bases on J, and the germline ends lie 9 bases apart. Sequences MDHEN (CDR1) and SYDVKM (CDR2) are obtained from the germline V gene. There are 13 amino acids in the CDR3, from cysteine to phenylalanine inclusive. Kept here is only the CDR3 DNA, which spans 39 bases and is read in frame from base 1. As for this clone: Its antigen is unknown. No qualities accompany the bases; no much larger clone lies one base away.

Using the deep immunoSEQ assay, TCR CDR3 regions were amplified from genomic DNA by multiplex PCR. For each cell subset, the extracted genomic DNA was distributed evenly across all wells of several immunoSEQ 96-well plates, and each plate served as one replicate. Each replicate PCR for sorted subsets received about 220 ng genomic DNA, equal to about 30,000 T cell genomes. Purified libraries were quantified with a Qubit 3.0 fluorometer, sized on a Bioanalyzer 2100, and re-quantified with the KAPA Library Quantification kit. A separate single-read 150-cycle Illumina NextSeq 550 flow cell was used to sequence each immunoSEQ 96-well plate. In the original analysis: Because only junctional sequences without quality scores were contained in the immunoSEQ output, filtering matching that applied to full-length reads could not be performed. To assign V/J genes and CDR3, sequences were annotated against IMGT germline references using PyIR, a Python wrapper for IgBLAST v1.9. Reads with weak V/J assignments (E-value above 1e-6), missing CDR3, stop codons, out-of-frame junctions, or ambiguous translated residues were removed. V3J clonotypes were defined as sequences sharing the same inferred V gene, J gene, and CDR3 amino acid sequence. Percentage overlap between repertoires was calculated by dividing the number of shared unique clonotypes by the size of the smaller repertoire. RTK rarefaction, the Chao1 estimator, and Recon v2.1 estimates of unobserved clonotypes were used to assess repertoire richness. OLGA was used to compute generation probabilities for all TCRbeta clonotypes that the gDNA method yielded from four donors. TCRdb took this table from immuneACCESS and kept in-frame rearrangements with V and J called. Such tables lack part of the clones; where checked against another copy, unresolved V genes explain under half of the gap, and the rest is unexplained. V, J and clone size are those of that table, while D and trimming were read from the DNA. The sample table contains roughly 2 million clones; only one count was recorded for around 95% of them. Around 0.13% of the sample is in the top ten clones.

The research as a whole found: Compared with non-shared clonotypes, the clonotypes found in all four sorted-subset donors had higher generation probabilities. Sharing across four donors was observed for around 5% of naive CD4, 3.5% of naive CD8, 2.3% of memory CD4, and 0.4% of memory CD8 clonotypes. Because the study included a small number of donors, the genetic and exposure-history diversity represented was limited. Sampling was restricted to blood, and TCR repertoires in tissues likely differ from the TCR repertoires found in blood. Pairwise subsampling led to the expectation that sequencing depth would affect the degree of clonotype sharing among donors. Naive subsets generally had larger estimated clonotype richness than memory subsets did. Even with the large sequencing depth, rarefaction of the sorted-subset datasets indicated that sequencing was incomplete.

The donors were healthy, HIV-negative adults who had no recently reported acute infections or vaccinations. All donors were Caucasian adults living in Nashville, Tennessee, USA. CD4+ T cells were enriched through magnetic negative selection, after which naive cells were positively selected on CD45RA and the remaining negative fraction served as the memory subset. After blood collection by leukapheresis, PBMCs were isolated using Ficoll-Histopaque density gradient centrifugation and then cryopreserved in the vapor phase of liquid nitrogen. Purity and quantity of every magnetically sorted T cell population were checked by analytical flow cytometry. Genomic DNA was isolated from each sorted fraction and quantified by UV absorbance on a Nanodrop 2000c.

Sequencing was performed on naive CD4+ T cells sorted from blood. In the paper's terms, the cell subset or site label means: CD45RA+ positively selected. The rearrangement joined TRBV28 to TRBJ2-2; the D gene is unclear. This receptor was obtained from a man aged 18 to 30 in good health. The DNA sequence follows: TGTGCCAGCAGTTCCAAAAACGCCGGGGAGCTGTTTTTT. The resulting protein is CASSSKNAGELFF.